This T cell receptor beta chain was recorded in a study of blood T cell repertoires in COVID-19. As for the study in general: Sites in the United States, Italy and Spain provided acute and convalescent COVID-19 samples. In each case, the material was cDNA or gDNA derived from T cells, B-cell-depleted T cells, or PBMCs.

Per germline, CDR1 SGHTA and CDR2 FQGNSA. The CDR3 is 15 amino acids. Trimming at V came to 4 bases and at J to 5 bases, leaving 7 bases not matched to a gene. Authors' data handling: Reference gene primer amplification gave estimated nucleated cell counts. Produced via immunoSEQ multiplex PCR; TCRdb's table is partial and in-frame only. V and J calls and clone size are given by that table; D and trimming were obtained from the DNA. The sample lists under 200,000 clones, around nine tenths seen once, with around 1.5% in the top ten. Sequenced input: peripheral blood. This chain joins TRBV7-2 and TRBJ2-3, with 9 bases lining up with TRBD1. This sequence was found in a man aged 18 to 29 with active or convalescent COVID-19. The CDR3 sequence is CASSSGTGRGDTQYF. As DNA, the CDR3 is TGTGCCAGCAGCTCCGGGACAGGGAGAGGAGATACGCAGTATTTT.